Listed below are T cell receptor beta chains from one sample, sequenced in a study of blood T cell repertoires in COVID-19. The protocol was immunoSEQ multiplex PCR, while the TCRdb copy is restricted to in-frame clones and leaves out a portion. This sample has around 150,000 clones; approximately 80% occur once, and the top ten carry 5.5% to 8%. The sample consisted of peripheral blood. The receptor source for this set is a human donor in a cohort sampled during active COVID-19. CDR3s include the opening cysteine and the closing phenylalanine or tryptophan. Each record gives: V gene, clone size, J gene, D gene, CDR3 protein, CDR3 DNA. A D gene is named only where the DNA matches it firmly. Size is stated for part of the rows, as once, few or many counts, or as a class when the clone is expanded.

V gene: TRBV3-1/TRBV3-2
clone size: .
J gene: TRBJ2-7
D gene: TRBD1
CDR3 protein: CASSQEGAQGFNEQYF
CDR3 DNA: TGTGCCAGCAGCCAAGAGGGGGCACAGGGGTTCAACGAGCAGTACTTC

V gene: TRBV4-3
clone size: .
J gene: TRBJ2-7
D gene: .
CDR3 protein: CASSQGLSSSYEQYF
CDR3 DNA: TGCGCCAGCAGCCAAGGACTGTCTAGCAGCTACGAGCAGTACTTC

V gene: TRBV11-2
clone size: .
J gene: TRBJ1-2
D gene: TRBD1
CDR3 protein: CASSLGGTGPRGYTF
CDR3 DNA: TGTGCCAGCAGCTTAGGCGGGACAGGGCCGAGAGGCTACACCTTC

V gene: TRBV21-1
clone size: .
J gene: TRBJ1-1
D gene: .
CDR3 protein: CASSKLRHHEAFF
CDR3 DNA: TGTGCCAGCAGCAAATTAAGACATCATGAAGCTTTCTTT

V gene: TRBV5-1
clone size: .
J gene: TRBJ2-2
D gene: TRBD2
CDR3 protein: CASSPTRSGVMREVTGELFF
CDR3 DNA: TGCGCCAGCAGCCCCACCCGGAGCGGGGTCATGCGCGAGGTCACCGGGGAGCTGTTTTTT

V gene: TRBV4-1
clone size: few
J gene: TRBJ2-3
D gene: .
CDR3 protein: CASSQDPPRGSGTDTQYF
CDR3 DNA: TGCGCCAGCAGCCAAGATCCACCCAGGGGATCTGGCACAGATACGCAGTATTTT

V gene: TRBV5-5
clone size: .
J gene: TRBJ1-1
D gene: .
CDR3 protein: CASSLTKPAAEAFF
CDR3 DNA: TGTGCCAGCAGCCTTACCAAGCCCGCCGCTGAAGCTTTCTTT

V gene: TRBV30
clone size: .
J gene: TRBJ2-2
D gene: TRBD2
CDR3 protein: CASKRGGEAGELFF
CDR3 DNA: TGTGCCTCGAAGCGGGGGGGAGAGGCCGGGGAGCTGTTTTTT

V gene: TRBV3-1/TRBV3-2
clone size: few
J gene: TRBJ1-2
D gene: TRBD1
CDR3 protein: CASSQGTGGNYYGYTF
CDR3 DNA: TGTGCCAGCAGCCAAGGGACAGGGGGCAATTACTATGGCTACACCTTC

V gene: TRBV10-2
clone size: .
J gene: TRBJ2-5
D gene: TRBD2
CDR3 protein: CASSEWGSGGASETQYF
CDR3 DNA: TGCGCCAGCAGTGAGTGGGGTAGCGGGGGGGCGTCTGAGACCCAGTACTTC